The rows below give T cell receptor beta chains drawn from one sample of a study of T cell responses to AZD1222 COVID-19 vaccine. Produced via immunoSEQ multiplex PCR; TCRdb's table is partial and in-frame only. The table shows some 150,000 clones, with 85% to 95% occurring only once. This material consisted of peripheral blood, taken on day 0 of AZD1222 vaccination. The receptor set was obtained from an adult in good health. Both conserved end residues are part of each CDR3. The D gene is left open where the match is weak. Clone size is stated in some rows and not others, as once, few, many or a class when expanded.

cdr3_length: 14
j_call: TRBJ2-7
d_call: NA
v_call: TRBV3-1/TRBV3-2
clone_size: NA
cdr3_nt: TGTGCCAGCAGCTATCGGACTGATTCCTACGAGCAGTACTTC
cdr3_aa: CASSYRTDSYEQYF

cdr3_length: 15
j_call: TRBJ1-3
d_call: NA
v_call: TRBV9
clone_size: NA
cdr3_nt: TGTGCCAGCAGCGTAGCGGGCGTCTCTGGAAACACCATATATTTT
cdr3_aa: CASSVAGVSGNTIYF

cdr3_length: 14
j_call: TRBJ1-5
d_call: TRBD1
v_call: TRBV6-5
clone_size: once
cdr3_nt: TGTGCCAGCAGTCGGGACAGGGGTAATCAGCCCCAGCATTTT
cdr3_aa: CASSRDRGNQPQHF

cdr3_length: 14
j_call: TRBJ1-2
d_call: TRBD1
v_call: TRBV5-6
clone_size: NA
cdr3_nt: TGTGCCAGCAGCTTGACCCCGGGACAGGAATTCTACACCTTC
cdr3_aa: CASSLTPGQEFYTF

cdr3_length: 13
j_call: TRBJ1-1
d_call: NA
v_call: TRBV12-2
clone_size: NA
cdr3_nt: TGTGCAAGTCGCTTAGGAAGGCGGACCGAAGCTTTCTTT
cdr3_aa: CASRLGRRTEAFF

cdr3_length: 12
j_call: TRBJ1-2
d_call: NA
v_call: TRBV19
clone_size: NA
cdr3_nt: TGTGCCAGTACGCGCCAGCTCTATGGCTACACCTTC
cdr3_aa: CASTRQLYGYTF

cdr3_length: 14
j_call: TRBJ1-6
d_call: TRBD1
v_call: TRBV18
clone_size: NA
cdr3_nt: TGTGCCAGCTCAGACCGGGACAGTAATTCACCCCTCCACTTT
cdr3_aa: CASSDRDSNSPLHF

cdr3_length: 13
j_call: TRBJ1-3
d_call: NA
v_call: TRBV24-1
clone_size: NA
cdr3_nt: TGTGCCACCAGTGACAGTACAGGAAACACCATATATTTT
cdr3_aa: CATSDSTGNTIYF

cdr3_length: 13
j_call: TRBJ2-7
d_call: TRBD2
v_call: TRBV2
clone_size: NA
cdr3_nt: TGTGCCAGCATGGAGGGACTAGCTGTTCTAGCGTACTTC
cdr3_aa: CASMEGLAVLAYF

cdr3_length: 12
j_call: TRBJ1-1
d_call: NA
v_call: TRBV2
clone_size: once
cdr3_nt: TGTGCCAGCAGCAGGGAGGCCACTGAAGCTTTCTTT
cdr3_aa: CASSREATEAFF

cdr3_length: 16
j_call: TRBJ1-2
d_call: TRBD1
v_call: TRBV10-3
clone_size: NA
cdr3_nt: TGTGCCATCAGTGAGTCCTACAGGGGGCGAGACTATGGCTACACCTTC
cdr3_aa: CAISESYRGRDYGYTF

cdr3_length: 13
j_call: TRBJ2-1
d_call: NA
v_call: TRBV19
clone_size: NA
cdr3_nt: TGTGCCAGTAGTATGGGCAACTACAATGAGCAGTTCTTC
cdr3_aa: CASSMGNYNEQFF

cdr3_length: 15
j_call: TRBJ2-7
d_call: NA
v_call: TRBV10-3
clone_size: NA
cdr3_nt: TGTGCCATCAGGGCCACCGGGGGCGTACCGGGCGAGCAGTACTTC
cdr3_aa: CAIRATGGVPGEQYF

cdr3_length: 14
j_call: TRBJ1-5
d_call: NA
v_call: TRBV19
clone_size: NA
cdr3_nt: TGTGCCAGTAGTATAGGGGGACGGAATCAGCCCCAGCATTTT
cdr3_aa: CASSIGGRNQPQHF

cdr3_length: 16
j_call: TRBJ2-5
d_call: TRBD1
v_call: TRBV6-6
clone_size: NA
cdr3_nt: TGTGCCAGCAGTTACCCCCTCGGACAGGAGCTTAAGACCCAGTACTTC
cdr3_aa: CASSYPLGQELKTQYF

cdr3_length: 20
j_call: TRBJ2-1
d_call: TRBD2
v_call: TRBV4-2
clone_size: NA
cdr3_nt: TGTGCCAGCAGCCAAGAGGGAAGGCCTAGCGGGATTGGATCCTACAATGAGCAGTTCTTC
cdr3_aa: CASSQEGRPSGIGSYNEQFF

cdr3_length: 14
j_call: TRBJ2-7
d_call: NA
v_call: TRBV11-2
clone_size: NA
cdr3_nt: TGTGCCAGCAGCTTTAGACAGGACTCCTACGAGCAGTACTTC
cdr3_aa: CASSFRQDSYEQYF

cdr3_length: 18
j_call: TRBJ2-2
d_call: TRBD2
v_call: TRBV11-3
clone_size: NA
cdr3_nt: TGTGCCAGCAGCTCCCTACCCCTAGCGGGATTAAACACCGGGGAGCTGTTTTTT
cdr3_aa: CASSSLPLAGLNTGELFF

cdr3_length: 14
j_call: TRBJ1-6
d_call: TRBD1
v_call: TRBV7-9
clone_size: NA
cdr3_nt: TGTGCCAGCAGGTCCGGGACAGAAAATTCACCCCTCCACTTT
cdr3_aa: CASRSGTENSPLHF

cdr3_length: 16
j_call: TRBJ2-1
d_call: NA
v_call: TRBV28
clone_size: NA
cdr3_nt: TGTGCCAGCAGTTCAGCCGGGTCCGCCTCCTACAATGAGCAGTTCTTC
cdr3_aa: CASSSAGSASYNEQFF

cdr3_length: 15
j_call: TRBJ1-2
d_call: TRBD1
v_call: TRBV19
clone_size: NA
cdr3_nt: TGTGCCAGTAGTAGCGGACAGGGAGGCGGCTATGGCTACACCTTC
cdr3_aa: CASSSGQGGGYGYTF

cdr3_length: 14
j_call: TRBJ1-1
d_call: NA
v_call: TRBV18
clone_size: NA
cdr3_nt: TGTGCCAGCTCACTCTCGCGAGGGGTTGGGGAAGCTTTCTTT
cdr3_aa: CASSLSRGVGEAFF

cdr3_length: 15
j_call: TRBJ2-5
d_call: TRBD1
v_call: TRBV6-2/TRBV6-3
clone_size: NA
cdr3_nt: TGTGCCAGCAGTCCGACTCGGACAGGGAGAGAGACCCAGTACTTC
cdr3_aa: CASSPTRTGRETQYF